This T cell receptor (beta chain) emerged from a study of high-grade serous ovarian cancer treatment subgroups. Turning to the study itself: Mean per sample: about 14,000 reads, several thousand unique TCR beta rearrangements.

As to this clone: Its matching antigen is unknown.

The CDR3 is 14 residues long. Germline CDR1 MNHNY, CDR2 SVGAGI (reference sequence). V was cut by 5 bases and J by 4 bases, with 12 bases left in between. The tumor samples were collected prior to definitive surgery or chemotherapy. Sequencing was performed with immunoSEQ multiplex PCR; in TCRdb, only in-frame clones are kept and a portion is missing. Among approximately 30,000 clones listed, around 80% were seen once. The study, taken as a whole, reports: Clonal relatedness tracked neoantigen level, and by trend copy number and mutation load. Spatial context was lost because tumors were sequenced in bulk. Repertoire analysis covered CDR3 alone, not CDR1 or CDR2.

The chain employs TRBV6-6 and TRBJ2-1; perhaps TRBD2 as D (6 bases). The sequencing sample was made of tumor tissue. The clonotype was recovered from a human donor with high-grade serous ovarian cancer. The CDR3 DNA follows: TGTGCCAGCAGTAGGAGGGCCCTATACAATGAGCAGTTCTTC. This translates into CASSRRALYNEQFF.